This section outlines one T cell receptor beta chain sequence together with its context. The antigen is undetermined. The data belong to a study of T cell responses to AZD1222 COVID-19 vaccine. The study's findings and limits: Seropositive at baseline were only five or six AZD1222 recipients. There were repertoire samples only from the period after the peak T cell response. Clonal diversity may have been underestimated in mostly white British donors.

Germline values: CDR1 SGHRS, CDR2 YFSETQ. Trimming took 2 bases from V and 14 from J, leaving 19 bases between them. The CDR3 has 13 amino acids. Assay: immunoSEQ multiplex PCR; the TCRdb copy retains only in-frame clones and omits some. There are about 46,000 clones in the sample; roughly 90% occur only once, and roughly 1.1% lies in the top ten. V usage is TRBV5-1 and J usage is TRBJ1-1; no clear D gene. The clonotype was recovered from an adult who received the AZD1222 COVID-19 vaccine. Sequenced material: peripheral blood, taken 28 days after the second AZD1222 dose. The CDR3 loop is CASSLYPADEGFF. The CDR3 DNA sequence: TGCGCCAGCAGCTTATACCCCGCGGATGAAGGGTTCTTT.